The T cell receptor (beta chain) described here comes from a study of blood T cells in healthy people across ages. The junction had 11 bases not matched to a gene; V was cut back by 0 bases and J by 0 bases. Germline lookup yields CDR1 MNHEY and CDR2 SVGEGT. The CDR3 contains 19 residues. Through a sample-barcoded 5' primer and a J-beta primer mix, a second PCR was run for 7 to 11 cycles. TCRdb re-derived calls from the 5' RACE reads in MiXCR, one entry per CDR3 protein. The sample lists approximately 1,100,000 distinct CDR3 sequences, 40% to 45% seen once, with 15% to 20% in the top ten. This chain uses TRBV6-2 or TRBV6-3 with TRBJ2-7; TRBD2 matches at 10 bases. The receptor comes from an older woman in good health. Sequences were obtained from blood. CDR3 nucleotides: TGTGCCAGCAGTTACTCGACCGGTGGGACTAGCGTAAGCTCCTACGAGCAGTACTTC. Its translation is CASSYSTGGTSVSSYEQYF.